This T cell receptor beta chain comes out of a study of blood T cells in healthy people across ages. The CDR3 runs 15 residues. V lost 7 bases to trimming and J lost 0 bases; unmatched junction nucleotides: 9. Per germline, CDR1 MNHNY and CDR2 SVGAGI (reference sequence). Together with a sample-barcoded 5' primer, a J-beta primer mix was included in a second PCR lasting about 6 to 11 cycles. Researchers report that a template-switch adaptor with 12 random nucleotides tagged each cDNA molecule. TCRdb reprocessed the 5' RACE reads with MiXCR, giving one entry per CDR3 protein. The data hold about 970,000 distinct CDR3 sequences, with roughly 50% observed a single time. Study-level results: CMV status of donors was not determined, possibly confounding expanded clonotype changes. The lack of PBMC sorting stopped any conclusive naive versus antigen-experienced comparison. Observed TCR beta diversity showed a strong correlation with the percentage of naive T cells as measured by flow cytometry.

This clonotype has a single count. Antigen specificity is unknown. Sequences were obtained from blood. The sequence was collected from a woman aged 55-70 years in good health. The rearrangement links TRBV6-6 to TRBJ2-7, with TRBD2 matching 7 bases. The CDR3 coding sequence is TGTGCCAGCAACATGGAAGCGGGACTCTCCTACGAGCAGTACTTC. It yields the protein CASNMEAGLSYEQYF.